These 26 T cell receptor beta chains were sequenced from one sample in a study of cytomegalovirus exposure and HLA in healthy donors. Amplification used 60 Vbeta primers and 13 Jbeta primers. This table comes from immunoSEQ multiplex PCR, and its TCRdb copy is limited to in-frame clones, with some not included. The sample has about 170,000 clones, approximately 84% seen once. Sample: PBMCs. Receptors originate from a man aged 30 to 39 in good health and CMV-seropositive.

The chain carries TRBV7-8 and TRBJ2-7, with 10 bases lining up with TRBD2. CDR3 length equals 16 residues. Germline assignment: CDR1 SGHVS and CDR2 FQNEAQ. The J segment lost 3 bases and the V segment lost 5 bases, leaving 10 bases of the junction unmatched. Written as DNA, the CDR3 is TGTGCCAGCAGCCAATCTGTAGCGGGAGGTAACTACGAGCAGTACTTC. This sequence encodes CASSQSVAGGNYEQYF.

This chain uses TRBV7-9 with TRBJ2-7; TRBD1 agrees at 9 bases. The CDR3 has 15 amino acids. V lost 10 bases and J lost 5; bases outside the gene matches: 15. Germline V gene sequence: CDR1 SEHNR, CDR2 FQNEAQ (reference sequence). For the CDR3, the DNA is TGTGCCATCACCCACGGGGACAGGGTCGTCCACGAGCAGTACGTC. Translation: CAITHGDRVVHEQYV.

The gene calls are TRBV5-3 and TRBJ2-3; D perhaps matches TRBD2 (6 bases). TRBV5-3 is an ORF for which the function is uncertain. The CDR3 runs to 15 residues. V was clipped by 0 bases and J by 2 bases, with 10 bases between them. The CDR3 nucleotides read TGTGCCAGAAGCTTGGAGGGACTCCTCACAGATACGCAGTATTTT. Protein sequence: CARSLEGLLTDTQYF.

The chain recombines TRBV5-8 with TRBJ2-7; 8 bases fit TRBD1. The length of the CDR3 is 14 residues. J was trimmed by 6 bases and V by 3 bases; bases with no gene match: 8. CDR1 and CDR2 (germline): SGHTS, YDEGEE. The CDR3 DNA follows: TGTGCCAGCAGCTCCGGGACAGGTCCTACCGAGCAGTACTTC. Translation gives CASSSGTGPTEQYF.

This clone has a handful of counts. The V and J genes are TRBV5-4 and TRBJ2-3; the match to TRBD1 covers 9 bases. V lost 4 bases to trimming and J lost 2 bases; unmatched junction nucleotides: 5. The CDR3 contains 15 residues. Germline V lookup: CDR1 SGHNT, CDR2 YYREEE (reference sequence). CDR3 in amino acids: CASSPTGGVTDTQYF. The DNA for the CDR3 is TGTGCCAGCAGCCCGACAGGGGGGGTCACAGATACGCAGTATTTT.

The chain combines TRBV27 with TRBJ2-7, with a tentative D call TRBD2 (5 bases). Germline-derived CDR1 and CDR2 are MNHEY and SMNVEV (reference sequence). The V end lost 6 bases, the J end lost 0 bases, and 9 bases lay between the germline ends. This CDR3 region has 13 residues. In DNA, the CDR3 is TGTGCCAGCAGCGGGGTCCGCTCCTACGAGCAGTACTTC. It translates to CASSGVRSYEQYF.

The genes are TRBV28 and TRBJ1-4, with a tentative D call TRBD1 (5 bases). The CDR3 contains 17 residues. Germline CDR1 MDHEN, CDR2 SYDVKM. V lost 5 bases to trimming and J lost 4 bases, with 20 bases between them. CDR3 DNA sequence: TGTGCCAGCAGTCTCCCTGGTGGGGGGGATTATAATGAAAAACTGTTTTTT. Its protein is CASSLPGGGDYNEKLFF. The entire variable domain, with the rest obtained from reference TRBV28 and TRBJ1-4, is as follows: DVKVTQSSRYLVKRTGEKVFLECVQDMDHENMFWYRQDPGLGLRLIYFSYDVKMKEKGDIPEGYSVSREKKERFSLILESASTNQTSMYLCASSLPGGGDYNEKLFFGSGTQLSVL.

This clone was seen only once. The chain carries TRBV6-5 and TRBJ1-2; TRBD1 matches at 8 bases. Germline CDR1 reads MNHEY; CDR2 reads SVGAGI. The CDR3 spans 15 residues. Trimming cost V 0 bases and J 6 bases; bases outside gene matches: 6. CDR3 loop: CASSYSDRAANGYTF. For the CDR3, the DNA is TGTGCCAGCAGTTACTCGGACAGGGCGGCAAATGGCTACACCTTC.

V is TRBV10-3 and J is TRBJ2-3; 9 nucleotides agree with TRBD2. Germline CDR1 and CDR2: ENHRY and SYGVKD. Trimming at V came to 5 bases and at J to 2 bases, leaving 2 bases not matched to a gene. This CDR3 has 14 residues. In nucleotides, the CDR3 is TGTGCCATCAGTAGCGGGGGGTTCACAGATACGCAGTATTTT. Its protein is CAISSGGFTDTQYF.

The V gene is TRBV5-4, the J gene TRBJ1-5, with 10 bases aligning to TRBD1. Trimming took 2 bases from V and 1 from J; bases not matched to a gene: 12. CDR1 SGHNT and CDR2 YYREEE come from the germline V gene (reference sequence). CDR3 size: 19 residues. CDR3 sequence reads: CASSFGGQGTDRSNQPQHF. The CDR3 nucleotides read TGTGCCAGCAGCTTCGGGGGACAGGGGACGGATAGGAGCAATCAGCCCCAGCATTTT.

The V and J genes are TRBV21-1 and TRBJ1-2; the DNA was not used to check the table's D call, TRBD1. TRBV21-1 is a recognized pseudogene. The CDR3 extends over 16 amino acids. Written as DNA, the CDR3 is TGTGCCAGCAGCAAAGAGGGGGACAGGGGAAAATGCGGCTACACCTTC. This translates into CASSKEGDRGKCGYTF.

The J gene is TRBJ1-1, the V gene TRBV6-7, with TRBD1 matching 10 bases. TRBV6-7 is known as an ORF, though its function is uncertain. V gave up 5 bases and J gave up 11 bases; unmatched junction bases: 14. This CDR3 comprises 15 residues. The CDR3 DNA is TGTGCCAGCAGTCCAGTACGGACAGGGGGTTGCTGGGCTTTCTTT. This gives the protein CASSPVRTGGCWAFF.

The chain has TRBV29-1 and TRBJ1-2; D gene ambiguous. Germline V gene sequence: CDR1 SQVTM, CDR2 ANQGSEA. This CDR3 spans 11 amino acids. The V gene lost 6 bases and the J gene lost 9 bases, with 14 bases spanning the gap. As DNA, the CDR3 is TGCAGCGTCGTCTGGGGAGAAAGCTACACCTTC. Translating gives CSVVWGESYTF.

The V and J genes are TRBV14 and TRBJ2-1, with 13 bases identical to TRBD2. The CDR3 extends over 15 amino acids. Unmatched junction bases numbered 5, after V lost 4 bases and J lost 8 bases. CDR1 is SGHDN, CDR2 FVKESK, per germline. The CDR3 here is CASSLGLAGVHEQFF. The CDR3 nucleotides read TGTGCCAGCAGCCTCGGACTAGCGGGAGTCCATGAGCAGTTCTTC.

V usage is TRBV7-9 and J usage is TRBJ1-1; TRBD1 matches at 7 bases. Trimming cost V 4 bases and J 10 bases; bases outside gene matches: 6. This CDR3 has 12 residues. Germline loops: CDR1 SEHNR, CDR2 FQNEAQ (reference sequence). CDR3 nucleotides: TGTGCCAGCAGCTGGACAGGAGGGGGAGCTTTCTTT. This codes for CASSWTGGGAFF.

A word on this clone: At the DNA level, this CDR3 is encoded by other sequences in the same sample as well. This chain connects TRBV29-1 to TRBJ2-3, with 12 nucleotides matching TRBD1. Germline V CDR1 and CDR2: SQVTM, ANQGSEA. V lost 6 bases and J lost 5; bases outside the gene matches: 9. The CDR3 runs to 15 residues. The CDR3 DNA reads as TGCAGCGTCGATGGGACAGGGGGCTGGGGAGATACGCAGTATTTT. This translates into CSVDGTGGWGDTQYF.

In its sample, this clone was seen a few times. The chain combines TRBV6-1 with TRBJ2-7, with D possibly TRBD1 on 6 matching bases. V lost 6 bases to trimming and J lost 4 bases, with 16 bases between them. This CDR3 is 14 amino acids long. Germline-derived CDR1 and CDR2 are MNHNS and SASEGT. The DNA for the CDR3 is TGTGCCAGCAGCCCCAGGGGAAGCGGTTACGAGCAGTACTTC. Translation gives CASSPRGSGYEQYF.

The chain is built from TRBV18 and TRBJ1-2; TRBD1 matches at 7 bases. With 3 bases clipped from V and 8 bases from J, the junction kept 6 bases outside the gene matches. The length of the CDR3 is 13 residues. Germline-derived CDR1 and CDR2 are KGHSH and LQKENI. Here the CDR3 DNA reads TGTGCCAGCTCACCTTACGACAGGGAGGGCTACACCTTC. Translated, it gives CASSPYDREGYTF. Using reference TRBV18 and TRBJ1-2 for the parts outside the CDR3, the full variable domain is NAGVMQNPRHLVRRRGQEARLRCSPMKGHSHVYWYRQLPEEGLKFMVYLQKENIIDESGMPKERFSAEFPKEGPSILRIQQVVRGDSAAYFCASSPYDREGYTFGSGTRLTVV.

The rearrangement links TRBV6-5 to TRBJ2-3; 9 bases agree with TRBD2. V lost 5 bases to trimming and J lost 7 bases; unmatched junction nucleotides: 10. Germline assignment: CDR1 MNHEY and CDR2 SVGAGI. The CDR3 extends over 15 amino acids. The CDR3, as DNA: TGTGCCAGCAGTGCCCCGGGACTAGCATACCATACGCAGTATTTT. As protein: CASSAPGLAYHTQYF.

J is TRBJ1-2 and V is TRBV29-1; TRBD1 aligns across 7 bases. Germline CDR1 is SQVTM and CDR2 is ANQGSEA. V was clipped by 5 bases and J by 6 bases; unmatched bases: 3. This CDR3 is 11 amino acids long. The CDR3 spells CSVSGGNGYTF. In DNA form, the CDR3 reads TGCAGCGTTTCAGGGGGTAATGGCTACACCTTC.

The rearrangement links TRBV18 to TRBJ1-1, with 7 bases that match TRBD1. V shed 3 bases and J 0 bases; nucleotides not matched to a gene: 1. Germline values: CDR1 KGHSH, CDR2 LQKENI. The CDR3 contains 14 residues. CDR3 loop: CASSPDRMNTEAFF. DNA for the CDR3: TGTGCCAGCTCACCGGACAGGATGAACACTGAAGCTTTCTTT.

V is TRBV25-1 and J is TRBJ2-3, with TRBD2 identical over 7 bases. This CDR3 is 16 amino acids long. V dropped 5 bases and J dropped 2; count of bases not matched to a gene: 10. Germline V gene data show CDR1 as MGHDK and CDR2 as SYGVNS. CDR3 DNA sequence: TGTGCCAGCAGTCCCAGTCTAGCGGCTAACACAGATACGCAGTATTTT. This translates into CASSPSLAANTDTQYF.

The chain links TRBV11-2 to TRBJ2-7, with TRBD2 identical over 9 bases. V shed 5 bases, J shed 4 bases, and the junction held 6 bases outside the gene matches. Per the germline V gene, CDR1 is SGHAT and CDR2 is FQNNGV. The CDR3 runs 14 residues. The DNA for the CDR3 is TGTGCCAGCAGCCGCGAGCTAGCGGGGTACGAGCAGTACGTC. This gives the protein CASSRELAGYEQYV.

The J gene is TRBJ2-3, the V gene TRBV7-3, with TRBD1 matching over 10 bases. The CDR3 length is 14 residues. The ends lost 4 bases at V and 5 bases at J; junction bases unmatched: 3. Germline V gives CDR1 SGHTA, CDR2 FQGTGA. CDR3 sequence: CASSYGQGEDTQYF. CDR3 coding DNA: TGTGCCAGCAGCTACGGACAGGGGGAAGATACGCAGTATTTT.

The chain is built from TRBV7-9 and TRBJ1-6, with 7 bases lining up with TRBD1. Germline CDR1 reads SEHNR; CDR2 reads FQNEAQ (reference sequence). The CDR3 has 15 amino acids. The trim removed 5 bases at V and 7 bases at J, leaving 8 bases unmatched. This CDR3 reads CASSATGAGNSPLHF. The CDR3 nucleotides are TGTGCCAGCAGCGCTACAGGGGCTGGAAATTCACCCCTCCACTTT.

This chain uses TRBV5-6 with TRBJ1-5, with D unclear. Per germline, CDR1 SGHDT and CDR2 YYEEEE. The length of the CDR3 is 13 residues. Trimming took off 0 bases at V and 4 bases at J, with 5 bases between the two ends. CDR3 sequence: CASSLGRNQPQHF. CDR3 DNA sequence: TGTGCCAGCAGCTTGGGCCGGAATCAGCCCCAGCATTTT. Variable domain in full (rest from reference TRBV5-6 and TRBJ1-5): DAGVTQSPTHLIKTRGQQVTLRCSPKSGHDTVSWYQQALGQGPQFIFQYYEEEERQRGNFPDRFSGHQFPNYSSELNVNALLLGDSALYLCASSLGRNQPQHFGDGTRLSIL.